The 18 T cell receptor beta chains below all came from one sample that was sequenced in a study of cytomegalovirus exposure and HLA in healthy donors. With 60 Vbeta and 13 Jbeta primers, the PCR was carried out. Sequenced by immunoSEQ multiplex PCR; TCRdb stores in-frame clones only, minus some. The table includes roughly 200,000 clones, roughly 90% detected once. The specimen sequenced was PBMCs. The receptors stem from a young woman in good health and CMV-seronegative.

A remark on this clone: The same CDR3 is also encoded by other DNA sequences in this sample. The chain employs TRBV2 and TRBJ2-2; 10 nucleotides align to TRBD2. CDR3 length equals 14 residues. J lost 3 bases, V lost 6 bases, and 1 base had no gene match. Germline CDR1 and CDR2: SNHLY and FYNNEI. The CDR3: CASRGLADTGELFF. For the CDR3, the DNA is TGTGCCAGCAGAGGACTAGCGGACACCGGGGAGCTGTTTTTT.

The CDR3 is CASSQVDGRGPKNIQYF. In DNA form, the CDR3 reads TGCGCCAGCAGCCAAGTGGACGGGAGGGGCCCCAAAAACATTCAGTACTTC. V usage is TRBV4-3 and J usage is TRBJ2-4; 8 bases match TRBD2. V was clipped by 1 base and J by 2 bases; unmatched bases: 7. CDR3 length: 17 amino acids. The germline V gene has CDR1 LGHNA and CDR2 YSLEER.

The chain is built from TRBV4-3 and TRBJ1-2, with D tentatively TRBD1 (6 bases). V lost 2 bases and J lost 6, with 13 bases in between. This CDR3 comprises 14 residues. In germline, CDR1 is LGHNA, CDR2 YSLEER. The chain's CDR3 is CASSQQSDSNGYTF. The CDR3 DNA sequence: TGCGCCAGCAGCCAACAATCGGACAGCAATGGCTACACCTTC.

The chain uses TRBV5-6 and TRBJ2-7; D is uncertain. The CDR3 runs to 15 residues. The germline V gene encodes CDR1 SGHDT and CDR2 YYEEEE. Trimming left V 5 bases short and J 0 bases short, with 15 bases between. This CDR3 reads CASSSRFFVSYEQYF. In DNA form, the CDR3 reads TGTGCCAGCAGTTCCCGTTTTTTCGTCTCCTACGAGCAGTACTTC.

This clone was picked up one time. The chain has TRBV4-3 and TRBJ2-1; the match to TRBD2 covers 7 bases. Germline values: CDR1 LGHNA, CDR2 YSLEER. V was pared by 0 bases and J by 0 bases, with 11 bases of the junction left unmatched. This CDR3 region has 19 residues. The CDR3 protein is CASSQDSLVGGSSYNEQFF. The CDR3 nucleotides are TGCGCCAGCAGCCAAGACTCCCTAGTCGGCGGGAGCTCCTACAATGAGCAGTTCTTC.

The chain uses TRBV28 and TRBJ2-3; perhaps TRBD2 as D (5 bases). Germline V lookup: CDR1 MDHEN, CDR2 SYDVKM. Trimming took 2 bases from V and 3 from J, leaving 9 bases between them. CDR3 length: 14 residues. CDR3 bases: TGTGCCAGCAGTTTACAACTAGGAACAGATACGCAGTATTTT. Translating it yields CASSLQLGTDTQYF.

This CDR3 is CASSQDSLTEAFF. The CDR3 DNA is TGTGCCAGCAGCCAAGATAGCCTGACTGAAGCTTTCTTT. The rearrangement uses TRBV4-2 and TRBJ1-1; D gene ambiguous. Trimming took off 0 bases at V and 5 bases at J, with 7 bases between the two ends. The CDR3 runs 13 residues. From germline, CDR1 is LGHNA and CDR2 YNFKEQ.

The V and J genes are TRBV10-1 and TRBJ2-3; 13 bases align to TRBD2. The CDR3 runs 17 residues. Germline CDR1 reads WNHNN; CDR2 reads SYGVQD (reference sequence). V was clipped by 3 bases and J by 6 bases; unmatched bases: 9. The CDR3: CASSERLAGGPGDTQYF. The CDR3 region has the DNA TGCGCCAGCAGTGAACGACTAGCGGGAGGCCCGGGGGATACGCAGTATTTT.

The rearrangement links TRBV29-1 to TRBJ2-2; D ambiguous. Looked up from germline, CDR1 is SQVTM and CDR2 is ANQGSEA. The V gene lost 0 bases and the J gene lost 6 bases, with 8 bases spanning the gap. The CDR3 totals 13 residues. CDR3 sequence (DNA): TGCAGCGTTGAAGATCTAGTAGCCGGGGAGCTGTTTTTT. The encoded protein is CSVEDLVAGELFF.

The chain couples TRBV21-1 to TRBJ2-4; whether TRBD1, the table's D call, matches the DNA was not checked. TRBV21-1 is assigned pseudogene status. This CDR3 is built from 17 residues. Written as DNA, the CDR3 is TGTGCCAGCAGCAAATGGGGGGGACAGGAGATCAAAAACATTCAGTACTTC. It encodes CASSKWGGQEIKNIQYF.

The rearrangement joins TRBV6-5 to TRBJ1-3; no firm D call. Germline loops: CDR1 MNHEY, CDR2 SVGAGI. The ends were cut back, 5 bases at V and 0 bases at J, with 11 bases in the middle. This CDR3 is 15 amino acids long. CDR3 sequence: CASSTEAYSGNTIYF. The CDR3 DNA is TGTGCCAGCAGTACCGAGGCATACTCTGGAAACACCATATATTTT.

The chain has TRBV5-6 and TRBJ1-6; possibly TRBD1 for D (6 bases). This CDR3 spans 15 amino acids. Germline CDR1 and CDR2: SGHDT and YYEEEE. V lost 4 bases and J lost 4, with 12 bases in between. The DNA for the CDR3 is TGTGCCAGCAGCGCCCGGACAGTTTATAATTCACCCCTCCACTTT. It is translated as CASSARTVYNSPLHF.

Concerning this clone itself: Other DNA sequences from this sample encode an identical CDR3 as well. This chain uses TRBV10-3 with TRBJ2-1; D might be TRBD2 (6 bases). Germline V gene data show CDR1 as ENHRY and CDR2 as SYGVKD. V was cut by 0 bases and J by 3 bases, with 15 bases left in between. CDR3 size: 17 residues. The chain's CDR3 is CAISESLLADNYNEQFF. The CDR3 coding sequence is TGTGCCATCAGTGAGTCCTTACTAGCCGATAACTACAATGAGCAGTTCTTC.

The V gene is TRBV6-1, the J gene TRBJ1-2; a weak D match, TRBD1 (6 bases). V dropped 2 bases and J dropped 7 bases, with 11 bases sitting between them. Per the germline V gene, CDR1 is MNHNS and CDR2 is SASEGT. This CDR3 contains 13 residues. The CDR3 DNA is TGTGCCAGCAGTGAACAGGGGAGCGCTGGCTACACCTTC. Amino acids: CASSEQGSAGYTF.

The CDR3 is CASSEEGTEAFF. In nucleotides, the CDR3 is TGTGCCAGCAGCGAGGAGGGAACTGAAGCTTTCTTT. The rearrangement links TRBV2 to TRBJ1-1; D gene uncertain. V was clipped by 6 bases and J by 5 bases, with 10 bases between them. The CDR3 is made up of 12 amino acids. From germline, CDR1 is SNHLY and CDR2 FYNNEI.

The chain carries TRBV2 and TRBJ1-2, with 8 bases matching TRBD1. The CDR3 length is 13 residues. CDR1 and CDR2 (germline): SNHLY, FYNNEI. Trimming cost V 7 bases and J 5 bases; bases outside gene matches: 6. CDR3 nucleotide sequence: TGTGCCAGCAATTCGGACAGGGAGTATGGCTACACCTTC. Amino acid sequence: CASNSDREYGYTF.

V and J are TRBV5-1 and TRBJ2-5; 9 nucleotides align to TRBD1. The germline V gene has CDR1 SGHRS and CDR2 YFSETQ. The ends lost 4 bases at V and 4 bases at J; junction bases unmatched: 11. The CDR3 contains 16 residues. DNA for the CDR3: TGCGCCAGCAGCCCTCCGCAGGGGGACAGGGCAGAGACCCAGTACTTC. Translated, it gives CASSPPQGDRAETQYF.

The chain uses TRBV29-1 and TRBJ2-3, with TRBD2 matching 7 bases. Germline lookup yields CDR1 SQVTM and CDR2 ANQGSEA. The V gene end was trimmed by 8 bases and the J gene end by 0 bases; junction bases not matched to a gene: 8. CDR3 length equals 14 residues. The CDR3 DNA follows: TGCAGCCTCCGGGACTACCTAAGCACAGATACGCAGTATTTT. Protein sequence: CSLRDYLSTDTQYF.